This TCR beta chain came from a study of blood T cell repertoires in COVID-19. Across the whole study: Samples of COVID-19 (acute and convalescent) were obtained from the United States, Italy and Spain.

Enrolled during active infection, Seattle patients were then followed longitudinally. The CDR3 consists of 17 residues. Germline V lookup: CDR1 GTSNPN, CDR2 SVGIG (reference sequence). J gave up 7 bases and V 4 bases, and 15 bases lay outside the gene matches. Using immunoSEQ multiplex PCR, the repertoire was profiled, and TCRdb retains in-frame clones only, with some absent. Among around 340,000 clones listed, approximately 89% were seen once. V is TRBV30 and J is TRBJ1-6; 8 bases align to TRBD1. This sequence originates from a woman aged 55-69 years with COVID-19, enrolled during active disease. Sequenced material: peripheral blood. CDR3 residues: CAWNSHRGQGGNSPLHF. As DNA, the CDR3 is TGTGCCTGGAATTCCCATCGAGGACAGGGAGGGAATTCACCCCTCCACTTT.